The 18 T cell receptor beta chains listed next were all sequenced from one sample in a study of blood T cell repertoires in COVID-19. Assay used: immunoSEQ multiplex PCR; TCRdb lists only in-frame clones, some missing. The sample holds roughly 200,000 clones, more than 80% seen once. What was sequenced was PBMCs or T cells enriched from blood (not recorded which). The receptor source for this set is a man in his forties or fifties who had recovered from COVID-19.

This sequence joins TRBV7-9 and TRBJ2-3; TRBD1 might be the D (6 bases). V shed 5 bases and J shed 3 bases, with 9 bases lying between them. CDR3 length: 13 residues. The germline CDR1 and CDR2 sequences are SEHNR and FQNEAQ (reference sequence). CDR3 residues: CASSHTGTDTQYF. The CDR3 DNA reads TGTGCCAGCAGCCATACAGGGACAGATACGCAGTATTTT.

This clone was picked up a small number of times. V is TRBV3-1 (or the pseudogene TRBV3-2) and J is TRBJ1-5; unclear D gene. V lost 1 base and J lost 7, with 5 bases in between. The CDR3 extends over 12 amino acids. The germline V gene encodes CDR1 LGHDT and CDR2 YNNKEL (reference sequence). The CDR3 reads CASSQGRQPQHF. As DNA, the CDR3 is TGTGCCAGCAGCCAAGGGAGGCAGCCCCAGCATTTT.

The rearrangement joins TRBV5-4 to TRBJ1-6; maybe TRBD1 (6 bases). Trimming removed 4 bases from V and 6 bases from J, with 17 bases in between. CDR3 length equals 16 residues. Germline-derived CDR1 and CDR2 are SGHNT and YYREEE (reference sequence). The CDR3 coding sequence is TGTGCCAGCAGCGGTGGGGGCGGGGGGCCTAATTCACCCCTCCACTTT. Its protein product is CASSGGGGGPNSPLHF.

The V gene is TRBV20-1, the J gene TRBJ2-1, with TRBD2 matching 9 bases. The V gene's germline CDR1 is DFQATT and CDR2 SNEGSKA (reference sequence). Trimming took 3 bases from V and 8 from J; bases not matched to a gene: 5. CDR3 length: 13 amino acids. CDR3 loop: CSASHGTSHEQFF. DNA of the CDR3: TGCAGTGCTAGTCACGGGACTAGCCATGAGCAGTTCTTC.

This clone was counted between two and nine times. This chain uses TRBV6-5 with TRBJ1-6; 9 bases align to TRBD1. The CDR3 runs 15 residues. Germline trimming cut 1 base from V and 9 bases from J; bases unmatched to any gene: 4. Germline CDR1 reads MNHEY; CDR2 reads SVGAGI. This chain's CDR3 is CASSYFGQGTSPLHF. As DNA, the CDR3 is TGTGCCAGCAGTTACTTCGGACAGGGGACTTCACCCCTCCACTTT.

The chain has TRBV6-4 and TRBJ2-3; 9 positions match TRBD2. The length of the CDR3 is 15 residues. J was trimmed by 4 bases and V by 2 bases; bases with no gene match: 4. Looked up from germline, CDR1 is MRHNA and CDR2 is SNTAGT. The CDR3 nucleotides are TGTGCCAGCAGTGACGGCGGGGGGGCCGCAGATACGCAGTATTTT. Its translation is CASSDGGGAADTQYF.

This chain joins TRBV13 and TRBJ1-4; 7 bases line up with TRBD1. The CDR3 sequence is 15 residues long. Germline V CDR1 and CDR2: PRHDT, FYEKMQ (reference sequence). V shed 4 bases, J shed 4 bases, and the junction held 6 bases outside the gene matches. CDR3 region: CASSYRQGGNEKLFF. The CDR3 coding sequence is TGTGCCAGCAGCTACCGACAGGGCGGTAATGAAAAACTGTTTTTT.

The chain has TRBV9 and TRBJ2-2; the D is unclear. The CDR3 contains 12 residues. The germline V gene has CDR1 SGDLS and CDR2 YYNGEE. V shed 4 bases and J shed 2 bases, with 3 bases lying between them. In nucleotides, the CDR3 is TGTGCCAGCAGCCCTAACACCGGGGAGCTGTTTTTT. Amino acids: CASSPNTGELFF.

Remarks on this clone: The same CDR3 arises from other DNA sequences in this sample as well. The chain links TRBV5-6 to TRBJ1-2, with D possibly TRBD1 on 6 matching bases. Germline assignment: CDR1 SGHDT and CDR2 YYEEEE. The CDR3 totals 13 residues. Trimming took 0 bases from V and 5 from J, leaving 8 bases between them. CDR3 residues: CASSLGRGYGYTF. CDR3 DNA sequence: TGTGCCAGCAGCTTGGGTAGGGGGTATGGCTACACCTTC.

The rearrangement links TRBV4-2 to TRBJ2-6, with TRBD2 matching 11 bases. V shed 0 bases, J shed 12 bases, and the junction held 7 bases outside the gene matches. The CDR3 spans 16 residues. The germline V gene encodes CDR1 LGHNA and CDR2 YNFKEQ. The CDR3 region has the DNA TGTGCCAGCAGCCAAGATCTCCTAGCGGGGGGCCCCGTCCTGACTTTC. This sequence encodes CASSQDLLAGGPVLTF.

The chain joins TRBV15 to TRBJ2-7, with TRBD1 matching over 8 bases. Unmatched junction bases numbered 7, after V lost 4 bases and J lost 5 bases. The CDR3 is 14 amino acids. Germline values: CDR1 LNHNV, CDR2 YYDKDF (reference sequence). This chain's CDR3 is CATSIDRGINEQYF. The CDR3 region has the DNA TGTGCCACCAGCATTGACAGGGGAATCAACGAGCAGTACTTC.

The rearrangement joins TRBV18 to TRBJ1-6, with 7 bases lining up with TRBD1. The germline gives CDR1 KGHSH, CDR2 LQKENI. Trimming at V came to 2 bases and at J to 5 bases, leaving 3 bases not matched to a gene. CDR3 length equals 15 residues. CDR3 loop: CASSPGTANNSPLHF. The CDR3 DNA sequence: TGTGCCAGCTCACCAGGGACAGCGAATAATTCACCCCTCCACTTT.

V gene TRBV13 combines with J gene TRBJ1-1; D gene unclear. Germline CDR1 PRHDT, CDR2 FYEKMQ (reference sequence). V was shortened by 1 base and J by 1 base, with 7 bases between the two germline ends. There are 14 residues in the CDR3. CDR3 region: CASSLVRGNTEAFF. CDR3 DNA: TGTGCCAGCAGCTTAGTCCGGGGGAACACTGAAGCTTTCTTT.

The table lists this clone with a count of one. The rearrangement uses TRBV5-5 and TRBJ2-5; the D gene is possibly TRBD1 (7 bases). The germline gives CDR1 SGHKS, CDR2 YYEKEE (reference sequence). The CDR3 runs to 16 residues. Trimming cost V 2 bases and J 4 bases, with 18 bases left between them. The DNA of the CDR3 is TGTGCCAGCAGCTTCGGAGGGGGCGCGAGTGGAGAGACCCAGTACTTC. Its translation is CASSFGGGASGETQYF.

In its sample, this clone was seen a few times. The rearrangement joins TRBV19 to TRBJ1-4; 8 nucleotides match TRBD1. J lost 9 bases, V lost 8 bases, and 11 bases had no gene match. The germline V gene encodes CDR1 LNHDA and CDR2 SQIVND (reference sequence). The length of the CDR3 is 14 residues. CDR3 sequence reads: CASENLRDRKKLFF. In DNA, the CDR3 is TGTGCCAGTGAAAACCTCCGGGACAGGAAAAAACTGTTTTTT.

For the CDR3, the DNA is TGTGCCAGCGGAAAACAGGTGAACACCGGGGAGCTGTTTTTT. It codes for CASGKQVNTGELFF. The chain couples TRBV19 to TRBJ2-2, with TRBD1 as a possible D gene (5 bases). Trimming pared 9 bases from V and 1 base from J, leaving 12 bases between. Germline V gives CDR1 LNHDA, CDR2 SQIVND (reference sequence). The CDR3 consists of 14 residues. The entire variable domain, with the rest obtained from reference TRBV19 and TRBJ2-2, is as follows: DGGITQSPKYLFRKEGQNVTLSCEQNLNHDAMYWYRQDPGQGLRLIYYSQIVNDFQKGDIAEGYSVSREKKESFPLTVTSAQKNPTAFYLCASGKQVNTGELFFGEGSRLTVL.

The chain links TRBV2 to TRBJ1-3, with 8 nucleotides matching TRBD1. The CDR3 is 14 residues long. Per germline, CDR1 SNHLY and CDR2 FYNNEI. V dropped 6 bases and J dropped 2; count of bases not matched to a gene: 3. The CDR3 region is CASRLDRAGNTIYF. For the CDR3, the DNA is TGTGCCAGCAGGCTGGACAGGGCTGGAAACACCATATATTTT.

A word on this clone: The sample has other DNA sequences that encode this CDR3 too. This rearrangement joins TRBV5-1 to TRBJ1-3; 7 bases align to TRBD1. CDR3 length: 14 residues. V lost 3 bases to trimming and J lost 4 bases; unmatched junction nucleotides: 4. Germline lookup yields CDR1 SGHRS and CDR2 YFSETQ. Here the CDR3 reads CASSSRDRGNTIYF. The DNA of the CDR3 is TGCGCCAGCAGCTCCCGGGACAGAGGAAACACCATATATTTT.